This entry is about one TCR beta chain. This sample stems from a study of blood T cells in healthy people across ages. Sample-barcoded 5' priming and a J-beta primer mix drove a second PCR of roughly 6 to 12 cycles. Using its own MiXCR run on the 5' RACE reads, TCRdb lists one record per CDR3 protein. The sample has roughly 1.4 million distinct CDR3 sequences, approximately 59% seen once. Sequenced sample: blood. This TCR was sampled from a man younger than 30 in good health.

CDR3 DNA: TGTGCCAGTAGTTTCCGGACAGGGAGTGTAACACCCCTCCACTTT. Translating it yields CASSFRTGSVTPLHF. The chain is built from TRBV19 and TRBJ1-6; TRBD1 agrees at 8 bases. CDR1 and CDR2 (germline): LNHDA, SQIVND (reference sequence). The V and J ends lost 5 bases and 11 bases, in that order; junction bases with no gene match: 11. This CDR3 comprises 15 residues.